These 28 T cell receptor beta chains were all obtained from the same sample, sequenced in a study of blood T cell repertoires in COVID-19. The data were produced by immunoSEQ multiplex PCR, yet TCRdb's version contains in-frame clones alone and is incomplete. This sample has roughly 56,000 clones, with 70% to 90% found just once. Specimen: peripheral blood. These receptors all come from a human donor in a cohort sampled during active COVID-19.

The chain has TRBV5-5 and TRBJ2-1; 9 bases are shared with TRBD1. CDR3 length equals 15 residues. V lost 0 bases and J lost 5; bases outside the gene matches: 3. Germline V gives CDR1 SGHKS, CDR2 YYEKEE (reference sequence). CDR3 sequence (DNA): TGTGCCAGCAGCTTGGGACAGGGGGTGGACAATGAGCAGTTCTTC. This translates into CASSLGQGVDNEQFF. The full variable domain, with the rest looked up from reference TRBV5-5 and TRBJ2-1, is DAGVTQSPTHLIKTRGQQVTLRCSPISGHKSVSWYQQVLGQGPQFIFQYYEKEERGRGNFPDRFSARQFPNYSSELNVNALLLGDSALYLCASSLGQGVDNEQFFGPGTRLTVL.

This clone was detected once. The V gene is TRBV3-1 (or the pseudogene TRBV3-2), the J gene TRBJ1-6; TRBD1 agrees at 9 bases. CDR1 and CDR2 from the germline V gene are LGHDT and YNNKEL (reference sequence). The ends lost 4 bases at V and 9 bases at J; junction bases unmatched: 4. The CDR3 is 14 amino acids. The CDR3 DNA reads TGTGCCAGCAGCCCCACAGGGGGCTCTTCACCCCTCCACTTT. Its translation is CASSPTGGSSPLHF.

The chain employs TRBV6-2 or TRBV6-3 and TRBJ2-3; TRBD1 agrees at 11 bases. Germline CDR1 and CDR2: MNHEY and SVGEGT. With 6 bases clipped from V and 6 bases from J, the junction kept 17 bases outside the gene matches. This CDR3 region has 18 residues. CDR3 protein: CASSVRHWDRGSGDTQYF. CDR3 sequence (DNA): TGTGCCAGCAGCGTTAGACACTGGGACAGGGGGTCAGGGGATACGCAGTATTTT.

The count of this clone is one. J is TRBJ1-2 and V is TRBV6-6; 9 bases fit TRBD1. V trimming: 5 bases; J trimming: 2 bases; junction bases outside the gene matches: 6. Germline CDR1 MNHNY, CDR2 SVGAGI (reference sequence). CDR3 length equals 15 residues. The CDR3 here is CASSTGTGLNYGYTF. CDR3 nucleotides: TGTGCCAGCAGTACCGGGACAGGGCTCAACTATGGCTACACCTTC.

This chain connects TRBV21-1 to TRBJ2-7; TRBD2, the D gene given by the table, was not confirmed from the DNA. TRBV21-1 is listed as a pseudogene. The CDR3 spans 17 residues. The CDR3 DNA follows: TGTGCCAGCAGCAAAGCGCCTGCGGGGGGACTTTCCTACGAGCAGTACTTC. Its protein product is CASSKAPAGGLSYEQYF.

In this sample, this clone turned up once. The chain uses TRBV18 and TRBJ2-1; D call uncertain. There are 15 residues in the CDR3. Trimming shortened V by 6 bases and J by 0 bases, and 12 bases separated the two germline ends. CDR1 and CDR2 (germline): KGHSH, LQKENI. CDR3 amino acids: CASSPAPSSYNEQFF. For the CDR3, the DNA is TGTGCCAGCTCCCCAGCCCCGAGCTCCTACAATGAGCAGTTCTTC.

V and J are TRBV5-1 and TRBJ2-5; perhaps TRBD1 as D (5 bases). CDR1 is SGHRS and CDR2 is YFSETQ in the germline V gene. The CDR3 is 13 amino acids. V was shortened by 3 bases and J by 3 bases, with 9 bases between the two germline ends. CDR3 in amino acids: CASSYRTEETQYF. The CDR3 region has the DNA TGCGCCAGCAGCTACAGGACGGAAGAGACCCAGTACTTC. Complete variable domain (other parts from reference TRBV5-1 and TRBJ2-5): KAGVTQTPRYLIKTRGQQVTLSCSPISGHRSVSWYQQTPGQGLQFLFEYFSETQRNKGNFPGRFSGRQFSNSRSEMNVSTLELGDSALYLCASSYRTEETQYFGPGTRLLVL.

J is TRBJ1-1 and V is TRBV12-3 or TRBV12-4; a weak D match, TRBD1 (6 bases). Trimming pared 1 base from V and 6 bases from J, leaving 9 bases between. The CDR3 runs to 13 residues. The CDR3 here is CASSLVQGSEAFF. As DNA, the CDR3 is TGTGCCAGCAGTTTAGTTCAGGGGTCTGAAGCTTTCTTT.

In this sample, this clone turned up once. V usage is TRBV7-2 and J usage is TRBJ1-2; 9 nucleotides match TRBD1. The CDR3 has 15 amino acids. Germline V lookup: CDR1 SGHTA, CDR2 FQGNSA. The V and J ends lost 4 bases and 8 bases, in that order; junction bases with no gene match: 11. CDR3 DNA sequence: TGTGCCAGCAGCTCCCAGACAGGGGGGAAGGGGGGCTACACCTTC. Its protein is CASSSQTGGKGGYTF.

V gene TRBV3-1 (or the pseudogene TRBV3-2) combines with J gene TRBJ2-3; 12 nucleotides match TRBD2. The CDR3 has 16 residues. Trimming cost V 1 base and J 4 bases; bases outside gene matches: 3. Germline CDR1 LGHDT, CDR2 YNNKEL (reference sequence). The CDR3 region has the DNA TGTGCCAGCAGCCAAGGACTAGCGGGGGCCTCAGATACGCAGTATTTT. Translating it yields CASSQGLAGASDTQYF.

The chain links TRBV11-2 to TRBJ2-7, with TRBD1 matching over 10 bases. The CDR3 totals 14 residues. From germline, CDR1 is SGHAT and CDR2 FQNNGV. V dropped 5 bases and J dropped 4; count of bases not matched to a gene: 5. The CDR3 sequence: CASSPGQGRYEQYF. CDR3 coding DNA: TGTGCCAGCAGCCCGGGACAGGGGAGGTACGAGCAGTACTTC. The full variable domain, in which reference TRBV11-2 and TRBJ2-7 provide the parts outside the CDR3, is EAGVAQSPRYKIIEKRQSVAFWCNPISGHATLYWYQQILGQGPKLLIQFQNNGVVDDSQLPKDRFSAERLKGVDSTLKIQPAKLEDSAVYLCASSPGQGRYEQYFGPGTRLTVT.

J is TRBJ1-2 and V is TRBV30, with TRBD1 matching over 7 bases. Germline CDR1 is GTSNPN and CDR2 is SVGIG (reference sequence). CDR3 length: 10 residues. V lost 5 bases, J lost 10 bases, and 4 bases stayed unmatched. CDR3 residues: CAWGDRPYTF. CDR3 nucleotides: TGTGCCTGGGGGGACAGACCCTACACCTTC.

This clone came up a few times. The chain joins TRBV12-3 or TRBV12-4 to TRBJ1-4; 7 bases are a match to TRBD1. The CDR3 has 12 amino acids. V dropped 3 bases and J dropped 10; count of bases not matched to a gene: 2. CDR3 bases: TGTGCCAGCAGTTTCAGACAGGGAAAACTGTTTTTT. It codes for CASSFRQGKLFF.

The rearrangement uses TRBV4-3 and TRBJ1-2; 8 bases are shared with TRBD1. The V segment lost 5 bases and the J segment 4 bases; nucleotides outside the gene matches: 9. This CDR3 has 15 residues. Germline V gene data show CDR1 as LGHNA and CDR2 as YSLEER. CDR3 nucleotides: TGCGCCAGCAGCATTCAGGGGGCGCGGCTCTATGGCTACACCTTC. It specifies CASSIQGARLYGYTF.

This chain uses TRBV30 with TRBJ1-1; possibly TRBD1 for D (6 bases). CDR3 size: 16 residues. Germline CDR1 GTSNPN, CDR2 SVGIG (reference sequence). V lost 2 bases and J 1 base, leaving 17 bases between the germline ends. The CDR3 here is CAWSRPQTGKNTEAFF. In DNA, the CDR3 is TGTGCCTGGAGTCGACCCCAAACAGGGAAGAACACTGAAGCTTTCTTT.

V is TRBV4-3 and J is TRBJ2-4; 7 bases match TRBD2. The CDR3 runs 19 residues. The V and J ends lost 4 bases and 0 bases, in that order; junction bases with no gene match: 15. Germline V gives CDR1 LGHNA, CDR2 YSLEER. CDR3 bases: TGCGCCAGCAGCCTGGGGTTAGCGGGCCCCGGCATAGCCAAAAACATTCAGTACTTC. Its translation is CASSLGLAGPGIAKNIQYF.

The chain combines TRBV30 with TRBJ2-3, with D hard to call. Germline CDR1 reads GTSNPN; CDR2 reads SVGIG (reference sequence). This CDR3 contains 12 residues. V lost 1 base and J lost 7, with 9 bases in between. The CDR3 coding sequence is TGTGCCTGGAGTGCTAGTGTAAATACGCAGTATTTT. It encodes CAWSASVNTQYF.

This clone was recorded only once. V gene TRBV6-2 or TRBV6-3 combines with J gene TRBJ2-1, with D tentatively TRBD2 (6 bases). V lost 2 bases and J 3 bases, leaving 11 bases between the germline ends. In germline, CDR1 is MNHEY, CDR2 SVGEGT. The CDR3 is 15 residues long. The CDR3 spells CASSYRTTIYNEQFF. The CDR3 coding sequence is TGTGCCAGCAGTTACCGGACTACCATCTACAATGAGCAGTTCTTC.

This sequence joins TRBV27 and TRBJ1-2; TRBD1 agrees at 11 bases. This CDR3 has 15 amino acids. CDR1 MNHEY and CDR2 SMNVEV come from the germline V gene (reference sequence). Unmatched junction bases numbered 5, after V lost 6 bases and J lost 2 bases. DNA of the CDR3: TGTGCCAGCAGACGGACAGGGGGCGCGAACTATGGCTACACCTTC. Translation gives CASRRTGGANYGYTF.

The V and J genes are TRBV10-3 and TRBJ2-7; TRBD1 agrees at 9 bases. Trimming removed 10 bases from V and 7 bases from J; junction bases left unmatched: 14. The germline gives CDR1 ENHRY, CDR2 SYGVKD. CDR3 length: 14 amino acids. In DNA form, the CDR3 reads TGTGCCACCTGCCCCGGGACAGGGAATTGGGAGCAGTACTTC. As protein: CATCPGTGNWEQYF.

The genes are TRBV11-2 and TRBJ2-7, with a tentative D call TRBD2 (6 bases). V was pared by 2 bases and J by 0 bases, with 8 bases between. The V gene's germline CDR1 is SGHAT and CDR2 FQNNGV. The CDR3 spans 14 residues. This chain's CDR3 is CASSLSGPSYEQYF. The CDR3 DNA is TGTGCCAGCAGCTTAAGCGGGCCCTCCTACGAGCAGTACTTC.

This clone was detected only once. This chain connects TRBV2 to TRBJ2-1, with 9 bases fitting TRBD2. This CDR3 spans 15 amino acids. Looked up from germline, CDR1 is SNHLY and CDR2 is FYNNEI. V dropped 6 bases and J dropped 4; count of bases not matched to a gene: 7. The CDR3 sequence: CASRELAGRYNEQFF. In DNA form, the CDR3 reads TGTGCCAGCAGAGAGCTAGCGGGGAGATACAATGAGCAGTTCTTC.

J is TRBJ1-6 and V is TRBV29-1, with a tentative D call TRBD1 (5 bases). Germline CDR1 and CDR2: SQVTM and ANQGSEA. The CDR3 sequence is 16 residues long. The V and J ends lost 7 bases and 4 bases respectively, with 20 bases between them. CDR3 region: CSARGYSRVYNSPLHF. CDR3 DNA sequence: TGCAGCGCCCGAGGCTACAGCAGGGTATATAATTCACCCCTCCACTTT.

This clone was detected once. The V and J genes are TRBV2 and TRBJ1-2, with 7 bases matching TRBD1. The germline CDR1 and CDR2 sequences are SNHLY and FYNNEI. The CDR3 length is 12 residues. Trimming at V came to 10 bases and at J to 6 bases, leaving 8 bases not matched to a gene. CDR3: CATTGTVDGYTF. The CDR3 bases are TGTGCCACCACCGGGACAGTGGATGGCTACACCTTC.

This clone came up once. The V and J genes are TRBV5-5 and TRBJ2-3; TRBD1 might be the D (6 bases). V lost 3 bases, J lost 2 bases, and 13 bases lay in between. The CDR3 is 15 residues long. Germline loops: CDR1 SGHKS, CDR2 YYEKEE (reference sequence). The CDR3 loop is CASSSRAGATDTQYF. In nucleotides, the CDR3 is TGTGCCAGCAGCTCGAGGGCAGGGGCCACAGATACGCAGTATTTT.

The CDR3 bases are TGCGCCAGCAGCTTGGGGGGACAGGTCGCCGGGGAGCTGTTTTTT. Translating gives CASSLGGQVAGELFF. The J gene is TRBJ2-2, the V gene TRBV5-1, with 8 bases identical to TRBD1. The V segment lost 0 bases and the J segment 6 bases; nucleotides outside the gene matches: 4. Germline loops: CDR1 SGHRS, CDR2 YFSETQ. The CDR3 length is 15 residues.

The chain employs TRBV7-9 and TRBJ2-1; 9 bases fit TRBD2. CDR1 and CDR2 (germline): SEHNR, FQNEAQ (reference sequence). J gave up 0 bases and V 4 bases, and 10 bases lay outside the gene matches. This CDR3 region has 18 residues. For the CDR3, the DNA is TGTGCCAGCAGCTCCCCAGCGGGGGGCACTTCCTCCTACAATGAGCAGTTCTTC. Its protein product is CASSSPAGGTSSYNEQFF.

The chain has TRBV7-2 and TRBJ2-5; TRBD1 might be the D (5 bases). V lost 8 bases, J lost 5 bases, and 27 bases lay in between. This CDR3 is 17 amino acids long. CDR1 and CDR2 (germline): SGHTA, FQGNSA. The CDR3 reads CASGRSTGPLVLETQYF. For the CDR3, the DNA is TGTGCCAGCGGTCGTTCCACAGGACCGCTCGTATTGGAGACCCAGTACTTC.